The present entry profiles one T cell receptor (beta chain) with its context. What it recognizes is unknown. This sample was taken from a study of blood T cells in healthy people across ages. Study-wide points: Strong correlation existed between TCR beta diversity and naive T cell percentage. More naive CD4+ cells and higher diversity marked long-lived donors relative to aged donors.

V lost 5 bases, J lost 2 bases, and 8 bases stayed unmatched. The germline gives CDR1 KGHSH, CDR2 LQKENI. CDR3 length: 15 residues. Primed by a sample-barcoded 5' primer and a J-beta primer mix, a second PCR proceeded for about 6 to 12 cycles. TCRdb redid the calling of the 5' RACE reads with MiXCR, one entry per CDR3 protein. The table shows about 780,000 distinct CDR3 sequences, with around 25% occurring only once. These data were likewise used in another study, on T cells of mothers and their children. That report notes: Sequencing returned over 8 million TCR beta CDR3 reads per mother and around 3 million per child. Overlap measured in related mother-child pairs was slightly, non-significantly higher than in unrelated pairs.

The V and J genes are TRBV18 and TRBJ2-5; 7 nucleotides agree with TRBD2. The source of this sequence is a boy between 10 and 17 years old in good health. The specimen sequenced was blood. The CDR3 nucleotides read TGTGCCAGCTCATCCCTAAGCGGGGAACAAGAGACCCAGTACTTC. It encodes CASSSLSGEQETQYF.